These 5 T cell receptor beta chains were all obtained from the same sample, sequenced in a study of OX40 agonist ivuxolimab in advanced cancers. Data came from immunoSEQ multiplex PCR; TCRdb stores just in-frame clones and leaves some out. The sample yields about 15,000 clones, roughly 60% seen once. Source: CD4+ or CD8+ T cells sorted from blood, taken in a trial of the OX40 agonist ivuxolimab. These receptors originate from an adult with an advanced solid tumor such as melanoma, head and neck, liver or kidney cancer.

The CDR3 sequence is CAWSLGSGGADEQFF. The CDR3 DNA follows: TGTGCCTGGAGTCTGGGGAGCGGGGGGGCGGATGAGCAGTTCTTC. V gene TRBV30 combines with J gene TRBJ2-1, with 10 bases identical to TRBD2. The germline gives CDR1 GTSNPN, CDR2 SVGIG (reference sequence). J was trimmed by 8 bases and V by 2 bases; bases with no gene match: 9. The CDR3 length is 15 residues.

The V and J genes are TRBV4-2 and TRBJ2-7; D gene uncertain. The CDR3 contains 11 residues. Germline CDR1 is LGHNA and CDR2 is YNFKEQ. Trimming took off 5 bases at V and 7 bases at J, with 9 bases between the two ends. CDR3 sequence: CASSAAAEQYF. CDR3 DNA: TGTGCCAGCAGCGCGGCAGCAGAGCAGTACTTC.

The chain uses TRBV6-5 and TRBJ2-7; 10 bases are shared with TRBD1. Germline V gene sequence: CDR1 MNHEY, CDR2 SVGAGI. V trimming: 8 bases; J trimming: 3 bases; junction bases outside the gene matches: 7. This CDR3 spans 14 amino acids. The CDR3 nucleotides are TGTGCCAGCTCATGGACAGGGGGTAACTACGAGCAGTACTTC. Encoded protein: CASSWTGGNYEQYF.

Here the CDR3 reads CAISGRSGGASQFTDTQYF. In nucleotides, the CDR3 is TGTGCCATCAGTGGCCGTAGCGGGGGGGCGAGTCAATTCACAGATACGCAGTATTTT. This sequence joins TRBV10-3 and TRBJ2-3, with TRBD2 matching 11 bases. Germline CDR1 ENHRY, CDR2 SYGVKD. Unmatched junction bases numbered 14, after V lost 4 bases and J lost 2 bases. The CDR3 covers 19 residues.

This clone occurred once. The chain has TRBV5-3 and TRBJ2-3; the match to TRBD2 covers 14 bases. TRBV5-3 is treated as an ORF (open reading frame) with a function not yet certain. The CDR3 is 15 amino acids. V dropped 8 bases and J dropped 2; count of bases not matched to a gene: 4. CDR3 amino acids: CASRLAGGSTDTQYF. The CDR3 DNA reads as TGTGCCAGCAGACTAGCGGGGGGGTCCACAGATACGCAGTATTTT.